This T cell receptor beta chain was sequenced during a study of identical twins (dated by TCRdb to the mid-2010s). General notes on the study: To test whether fetal clonotypes persist, this study deep-sequenced TCR alpha and beta repertoires from monozygotic twins, from unrelated adults of various ages, and from cord blood. Replicate twin experiments were performed at different times using different library preparation protocols to rule out contamination. The paper as a whole reports these results and caveats: Because the same donors could not be followed over many years, the conclusions depended on cross-sectional statistical analysis. Compared with coincidental sharing between unrelated individuals, out-of-frame TCR alpha sequences shared between twins had an excess of sequences with low generation probability. In monozygotic twins, out-of-frame TCR alpha sharing was systematically underestimated by recombination models, although the models agreed with sharing between unrelated individuals. Invariant T cells such as MAIT and iNKT could partly confound zero-insertion analyses, although diverse VJ usage argued against such confounding for most clonotypes. A weaker excess of twin sharing was found in beta out-of-frame sequences because the signal-to-noise ratio was lowered by fewer shared sequences. Fewer insertions were carried by abundant cord blood beta clonotypes, a similar but weaker trend appeared in young adult naive repertoires, and no such trend appeared in memory repertoires.

This clonotype was seen more than once but under ten times. This receptor's antigen is unknown. Base qualities are not recorded, but no much larger clone differs from it by a single base. Library generation was performed with 5' RACE. Reads for this sample came from an Illumina HiSeq 2000. A universal primer binding site was introduced by template switching, and a unique molecular identifier was present in the final cDNA, enabling accurate counting of TCR cDNA molecules. Specific primers in the conserved constant-segment region were used to synthesize first-strand cDNA for TCR alpha and beta chains. To control for contamination, each cDNA library was double barcoded with a SMART-Mk sample barcode plus Illumina barcodes. TruSeq adapter sequences and Illumina sample barcodes were added in two successive PCR steps. TCR alpha and beta cDNA libraries were sequenced on the Illumina HiSeq platform with custom primers. The paper's data handling went like this. Unique molecular identifiers were extracted from raw reads with MiGEC, and CDR3 positions were determined with MiXCR. Recombination models were inferred per individual with the repgenHMM and IGoR tools using an EM algorithm. The analysis of shared clonotypes was done with the tcR package in R, with sharing normalized by the product of cloneset sizes. To study raw recombination without the effects of thymic and clonal selection, out-of-frame nonproductive sequences were analyzed. The public reads were run again by TCRdb, first through fastp at Q25 and then through MiXCR, and only productive beta chains were kept. One record per CDR3 amino acid sequence lists the most common genes and DNA. TCRdb's processing, not the authors', yielded these V and J calls. Counted in this sample were nearly 650,000 distinct CDR3 sequences; 7% to 7.5% of them appeared once. Over 1.5% of the sample belongs to the ten largest clones.

Including cysteine and phenylalanine, the CDR3 has 13 amino acids. Only the CDR3 portion is preserved as DNA: 39 bases, with reading frame beginning at the first base. CDR1 and CDR2 (DFQATT, SNEGSKA) derive from the germline V gene (reference sequence). At the junction V is shortened by 3 bases and J by 6 bases; bases outside the gene matches: 2. Only healthy Caucasian donors were included. The twin cohort comprised three pairs of female monozygotic twins, all aged roughly 18 to 29 years. Peripheral blood mononuclear cells were used as the source from which RNA for TCR libraries was isolated. The sample also formed part of further work on yellow fever vaccine responses in identical twins. From that second study: According to the authors, the vaccine-induced T cell response in identical twins seemed to be partly convergent and partly specific to each individual. Focusing on identical twins, the study followed the T cell clones that responded to the vaccine, and did so with precision.

This TCR was sampled from a woman between 18 and 30 years old in good health. Recombination joined TRBV20-1 with TRBJ1-6, with 7 middle bases fitting TRBD1. The sample was PBMCs. This receptor carries the CDR3 CSARRDSNSPLHF. The nucleotide sequence is TGCAGTGCTAGGCGGGACAGTAATTCACCCCTCCACTTT.